This section outlines one T cell receptor beta chain sequence together with its context. The PCR used 60 Vbeta and 13 Jbeta primers. Data came from immunoSEQ multiplex PCR; TCRdb stores just in-frame clones and leaves some out. The sample contains some 76,000 clones, roughly four fifths of which appear only once. These data are taken from a study of cytomegalovirus exposure and HLA in healthy donors. The sample was PBMCs. The sequence derives from a male donor in good health and CMV-seropositive.

CDR3 protein: CASSQVSSGGNNEQFF. Written as DNA, the CDR3 is TGCGCCAGCAGCCAAGTGTCTAGCGGGGGAAACAATGAGCAGTTCTTC. The chain carries TRBV4-1 and TRBJ2-1; 10 bases align to TRBD2. Germline V CDR1 and CDR2: MGHRA, YSYEKL. The CDR3 length is 16 residues. Trimming took 1 base from V and 5 from J; bases not matched to a gene: 5.